The 2 T cell receptor beta chains presented below share a single source sample, sequenced in a study of CD8 T cells in ankylosing spondylitis. These receptors lack a known antigen. One entry per CDR3 protein, called by TCRdb with MiXCR from the 5' RACE reads. The sample consists of about 440,000 distinct CDR3 sequences, approximately 17% of them appearing once. Study-wide results and caveats: Seemingly distinctive of ankylosing spondylitis blood was a TCR beta motif formed by eight highly homologous variants.

Sequencing used blood, either unsorted or a sorted T cell fraction (not recorded which). The receptors shown here come from a male donor with ankylosing spondylitis.

This clonotype was seen a handful of times. This chain uses TRBV3-1 with TRBJ2-1; 11 bases agree with TRBD2. The germline CDR1 and CDR2 sequences are LGHDT and YNNKEL (reference sequence). V was clipped by 4 bases and J by 0 bases; unmatched bases: 5. The length of the CDR3 is 17 residues. This chain's CDR3 is CASSRVAGGSSYNEQFF. Written as DNA, the CDR3 is TGTGCCAGCAGCCGAGTAGCGGGGGGGAGCTCCTACAATGAGCAGTTCTTC.

V and J are TRBV6-1 and TRBJ2-1; 7 bases fit TRBD2. The CDR3 contains 14 residues. Germline CDR1 and CDR2: MNHNS and SASEGT. V gave up 8 bases and J gave up 7 bases; unmatched junction bases: 11. The CDR3 loop reads CASLTSANRNEQFF. DNA for the CDR3: TGTGCCAGCCTCACTAGCGCCAATAGGAATGAGCAGTTCTTC.